One TCR beta chain is described in this entry. A multiplex PCR was run with 60 Vbeta primers and 13 Jbeta primers. Only in-frame clones appear in the TCRdb table, and some are missing; sequencing was by immunoSEQ multiplex PCR. The profile shows about 110,000 clones, 60% to 85% of them singletons. This specimen belongs to a study of cytomegalovirus exposure and HLA in healthy donors. The V gene lost 4 bases and the J gene lost 1 base, with 7 bases spanning the gap. CDR1 is WNHNN and CDR2 is SYGVQD in the germline V gene (reference sequence). CDR3 length equals 13 residues. The sequence was obtained from a woman under 40 in good health and CMV-seronegative. The V call is TRBV10-1, the J call TRBJ1-1, with D hard to call. The sequenced sample consisted of PBMCs. CDR3 nucleotides: TGCGCCAGCAGTGCACGGAGGAACACTGAAGCTTTCTTT. It specifies CASSARRNTEAFF.